Below are 11 T cell receptor beta chains sequenced from a single sample in a study of CD8 T cells in ankylosing spondylitis (dated 2017 in TCRdb). Overall study results and their limits: A TCR beta motif of several highly homologous amino acid variants appeared characteristic of blood from ankylosing spondylitis patients.

Antigens of these TCRs are unknown. Receptor amplification or capture employed 5' RACE. Sequencing instrument: Illumina HiSeq 2500. TCRdb redid the processing of the public reads, applying fastp at Q25 and MiXCR, and retained in-frame beta chains. Rows matching on CDR3 protein sequence are summarized as one entry with the most common DNA and genes. Across this sample there are about 540,000 distinct CDR3 sequences, with roughly 12% seen only once. About 6.8% of the sample goes to the ten largest clones. What was sequenced was blood, either unsorted or a sorted T cell fraction (not recorded which). The origin of the receptors is a male donor with ankylosing spondylitis.

This clonotype came up a few times. This chain uses TRBV7-8 with TRBJ1-1, with D unclear. V was clipped by 10 bases and J by 2 bases, with 23 bases between them. The CDR3 is made up of 16 amino acids. Germline assignment: CDR1 SGHVS and CDR2 FQNEAQ. The CDR3 loop reads CATGKVGLAGNTEAFF. The CDR3 bases are TGTGCCACAGGAAAAGTCGGGCTAGCAGGAAACACTGAAGCTTTCTTT.

V gene TRBV4-1 combines with J gene TRBJ1-1; no reliable D call. The CDR3 covers 15 residues. Trimming pared 0 bases from V and 0 bases from J, leaving 8 bases between. Per germline, CDR1 MGHRA and CDR2 YSYEKL. Here the CDR3 DNA reads TGCGCCAGCAGCCAAGATCCAGCCATGAACACTGAAGCTTTCTTT. It specifies CASSQDPAMNTEAFF.

The rearrangement joins TRBV19 to TRBJ2-7, with 7 bases fitting TRBD1. In germline, CDR1 is LNHDA, CDR2 SQIVND (reference sequence). The J segment lost 3 bases and the V segment lost 0 bases, leaving 5 bases of the junction unmatched. The CDR3 consists of 15 residues. CDR3 protein: CASSIDPGQHYEQYF. CDR3 sequence (DNA): TGTGCCAGTAGTATAGATCCGGGACAGCACTACGAGCAGTACTTC.

J is TRBJ1-1 and V is TRBV10-2, with D perhaps TRBD1 (6 bases). Trimming shortened V by 6 bases and J by 6 bases, and 11 bases separated the two germline ends. CDR3 size: 12 residues. Germline assignment: CDR1 WSHSY and CDR2 SAAADI. CDR3 loop: CASSGTMPEAFF. The CDR3 nucleotides are TGCGCCAGCAGCGGGACAATGCCTGAAGCTTTCTTT.

This clonotype came up a few times. V usage is TRBV15 and J usage is TRBJ1-1; 7 bases align to TRBD1. V lost 2 bases, J lost 2 bases, and 5 bases stayed unmatched. Germline loops: CDR1 LNHNV, CDR2 YYDKDF (reference sequence). The CDR3 runs to 15 residues. The CDR3 loop reads CATSRWTGLNTEAFF. The CDR3 region has the DNA TGTGCCACCAGCAGATGGACAGGTCTAAACACTGAAGCTTTCTTT.

The genes are TRBV3-1 and TRBJ2-7, with 8 bases identical to TRBD2. With 4 bases clipped from V and 3 bases from J, the junction kept 8 bases outside the gene matches. This CDR3 is built from 15 residues. CDR1 is LGHDT and CDR2 is YNNKEL in the germline V gene (reference sequence). The CDR3 DNA reads as TGTGCCAGCAGCCCGGGGACTAGATTTTACTACGAGCAGTACTTC. Translation: CASSPGTRFYYEQYF.

For the CDR3, the DNA is TGTGCCAGCAGCCCCAGAACCGGACAGGGGGTTAATGAAAAACTGTTTTTT. This sequence encodes CASSPRTGQGVNEKLFF. The rearrangement joins TRBV9 to TRBJ1-4; 10 bases line up with TRBD1. CDR1 SGDLS and CDR2 YYNGEE come from the germline V gene. V shed 4 bases, J shed 4 bases, and the junction held 10 bases outside the gene matches. This CDR3 has 17 amino acids.

The chain joins TRBV6-1 to TRBJ2-1; tentative D call: TRBD2 (7 bases). The CDR3 has 13 residues. Trimming shortened V by 10 bases and J by 6 bases, and 16 bases separated the two germline ends. Looked up from germline, CDR1 is MNHNS and CDR2 is SASEGT. The CDR3 spells CATSGGRGNEQFF. Here the CDR3 DNA reads TGTGCCACCTCCGGGGGGCGAGGCAATGAGCAGTTCTTC.

This clonotype appeared many times. The V gene is TRBV4-2, the J gene TRBJ1-5; D ambiguous. The CDR3 is 16 amino acids. CDR1 and CDR2 (germline): LGHNA, YNFKEQ. V was cut by 0 bases and J by 0 bases, with 9 bases left in between. Here the CDR3 DNA reads TGTGCCAGCAGCCAAGATAGGATCGGTAGCAATCAGCCCCAGCATTTT. It encodes CASSQDRIGSNQPQHF.

This clonotype was counted at least ten times. V and J are TRBV7-9 and TRBJ2-5, with D unresolved. The CDR3 extends over 14 amino acids. CDR1 SEHNR and CDR2 FQNEAQ come from the germline V gene (reference sequence). The ends were cut back, 0 bases at V and 4 bases at J, with 9 bases in the middle. CDR3 nucleotides: TGTGCCAGCAGCTTAGCCTCCACCCCAGAGACCCAGTACTTC. Translated: CASSLASTPETQYF.

This clonotype was counted ten times or more. The chain is built from TRBV29-1 and TRBJ2-3; D tentatively fits TRBD1 or TRBD2 (6 bases each). V dropped 0 bases and J dropped 2 bases, with 12 bases sitting between them. Germline CDR1 reads SQVTM; CDR2 reads ANQGSEA. The CDR3 consists of 15 residues. CDR3 DNA: TGCAGCGTTGAAGAAGGAGGGGGAGACACAGATACGCAGTATTTT. Encoded protein: CSVEEGGGDTDTQYF.